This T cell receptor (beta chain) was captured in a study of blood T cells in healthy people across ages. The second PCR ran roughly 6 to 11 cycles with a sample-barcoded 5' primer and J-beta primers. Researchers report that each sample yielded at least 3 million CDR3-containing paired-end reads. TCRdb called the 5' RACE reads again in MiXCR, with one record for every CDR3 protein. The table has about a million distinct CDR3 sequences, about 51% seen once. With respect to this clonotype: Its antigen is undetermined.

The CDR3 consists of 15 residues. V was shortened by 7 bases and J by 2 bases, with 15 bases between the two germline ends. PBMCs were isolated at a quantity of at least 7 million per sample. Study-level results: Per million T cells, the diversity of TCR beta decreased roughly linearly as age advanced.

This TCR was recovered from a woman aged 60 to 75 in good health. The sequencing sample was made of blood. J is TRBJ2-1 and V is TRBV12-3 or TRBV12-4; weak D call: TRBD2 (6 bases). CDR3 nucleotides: TGTGCCAGCACCAATAGGGACTCCCCCTACAATGAGCAGTTCTTC. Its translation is CASTNRDSPYNEQFF.